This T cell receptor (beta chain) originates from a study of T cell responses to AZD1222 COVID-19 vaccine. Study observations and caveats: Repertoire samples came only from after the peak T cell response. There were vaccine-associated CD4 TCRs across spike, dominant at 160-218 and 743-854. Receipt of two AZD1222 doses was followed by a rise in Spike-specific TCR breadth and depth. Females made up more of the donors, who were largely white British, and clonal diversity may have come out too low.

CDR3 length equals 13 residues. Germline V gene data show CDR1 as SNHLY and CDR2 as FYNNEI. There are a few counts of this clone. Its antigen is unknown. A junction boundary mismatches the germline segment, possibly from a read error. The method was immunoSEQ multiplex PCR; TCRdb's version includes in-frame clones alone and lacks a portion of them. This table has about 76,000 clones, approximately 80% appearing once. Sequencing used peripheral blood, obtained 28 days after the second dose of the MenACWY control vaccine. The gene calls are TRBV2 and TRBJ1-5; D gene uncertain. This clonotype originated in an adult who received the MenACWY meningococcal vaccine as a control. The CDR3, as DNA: TGTGCCAGCAGGAGGCTGAGGAATCAGTCCCAGCATTTT. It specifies CASRRLRNQSQHF.